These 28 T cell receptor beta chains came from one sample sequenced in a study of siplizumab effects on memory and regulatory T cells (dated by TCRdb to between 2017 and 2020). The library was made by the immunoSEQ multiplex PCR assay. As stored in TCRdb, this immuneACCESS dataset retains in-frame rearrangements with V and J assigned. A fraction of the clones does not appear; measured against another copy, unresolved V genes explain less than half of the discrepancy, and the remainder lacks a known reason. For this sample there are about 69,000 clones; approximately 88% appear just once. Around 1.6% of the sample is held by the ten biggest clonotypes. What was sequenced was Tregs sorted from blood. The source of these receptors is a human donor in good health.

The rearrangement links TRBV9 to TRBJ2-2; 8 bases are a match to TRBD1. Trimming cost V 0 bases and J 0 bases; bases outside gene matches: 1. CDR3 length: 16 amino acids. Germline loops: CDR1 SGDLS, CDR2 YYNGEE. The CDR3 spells CASSVGQGPNTGELFF. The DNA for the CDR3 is TGTGCCAGCAGCGTAGGACAGGGGCCGAACACCGGGGAGCTGTTTTTT.

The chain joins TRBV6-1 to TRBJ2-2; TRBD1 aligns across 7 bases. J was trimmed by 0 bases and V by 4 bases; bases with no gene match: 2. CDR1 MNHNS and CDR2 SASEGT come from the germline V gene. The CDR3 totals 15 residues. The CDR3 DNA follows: TGTGCCAGCAGTGTTGACAGGGCGAACACCGGGGAGCTGTTTTTT. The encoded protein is CASSVDRANTGELFF.

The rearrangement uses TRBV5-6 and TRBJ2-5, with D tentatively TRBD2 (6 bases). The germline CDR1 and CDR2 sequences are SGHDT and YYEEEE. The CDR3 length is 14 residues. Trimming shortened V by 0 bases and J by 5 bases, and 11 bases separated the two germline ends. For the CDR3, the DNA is TGTGCCAGCAGCTTGGGTGGGGGGAGGGAGACCCAGTACTTC. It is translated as CASSLGGGRETQYF. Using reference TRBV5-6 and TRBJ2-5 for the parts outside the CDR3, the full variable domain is DAGVTQSPTHLIKTRGQQVTLRCSPKSGHDTVSWYQQALGQGPQFIFQYYEEEERQRGNFPDRFSGHQFPNYSSELNVNALLLGDSALYLCASSLGGGRETQYFGPGTRLLVL.

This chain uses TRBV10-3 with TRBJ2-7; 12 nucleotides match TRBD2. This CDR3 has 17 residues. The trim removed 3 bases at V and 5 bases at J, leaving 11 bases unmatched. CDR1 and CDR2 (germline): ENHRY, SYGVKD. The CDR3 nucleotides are TGTGCCATCAGTGACCCAACTAGCGGGAGGTCTAAAAACGAGCAGTACTTC. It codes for CAISDPTSGRSKNEQYF.

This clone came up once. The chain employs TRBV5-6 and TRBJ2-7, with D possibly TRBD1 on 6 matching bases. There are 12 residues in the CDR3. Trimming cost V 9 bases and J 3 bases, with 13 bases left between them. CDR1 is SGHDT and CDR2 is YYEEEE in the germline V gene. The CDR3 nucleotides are TGTGCCACCTCCAAGACAGGCTACGAGCAGTACTTC. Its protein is CATSKTGYEQYF. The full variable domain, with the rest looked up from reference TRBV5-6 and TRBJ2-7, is DAGVTQSPTHLIKTRGQQVTLRCSPKSGHDTVSWYQQALGQGPQFIFQYYEEEERQRGNFPDRFSGHQFPNYSSELNVNALLLGDSALYLCATSKTGYEQYFGPGTRLTVT.

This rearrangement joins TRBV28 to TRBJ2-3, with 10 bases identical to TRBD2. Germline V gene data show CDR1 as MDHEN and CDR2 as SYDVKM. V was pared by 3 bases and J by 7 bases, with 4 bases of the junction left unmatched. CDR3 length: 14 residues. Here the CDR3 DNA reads TGTGCCAGCAGTTTTACTAGCGGGAAAAATACGCAGTATTTT. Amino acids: CASSFTSGKNTQYF. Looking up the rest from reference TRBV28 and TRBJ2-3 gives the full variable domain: DVKVTQSSRYLVKRTGEKVFLECVQDMDHENMFWYRQDPGLGLRLIYFSYDVKMKEKGDIPEGYSVSREKKERFSLILESASTNQTSMYLCASSFTSGKNTQYFGPGTRLTVL.

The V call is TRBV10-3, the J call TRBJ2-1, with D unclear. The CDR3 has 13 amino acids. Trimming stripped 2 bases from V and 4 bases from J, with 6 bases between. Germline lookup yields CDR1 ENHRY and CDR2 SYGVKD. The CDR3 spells CAISERAYNEQFF. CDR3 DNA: TGTGCCATCAGTGAGCGGGCATACAATGAGCAGTTCTTC.

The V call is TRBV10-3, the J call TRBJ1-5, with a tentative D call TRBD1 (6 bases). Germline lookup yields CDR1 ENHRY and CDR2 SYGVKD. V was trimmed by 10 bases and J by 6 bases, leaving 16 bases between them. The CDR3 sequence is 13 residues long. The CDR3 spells CATGAGGSQPQHF. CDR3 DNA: TGTGCCACAGGGGCTGGGGGAAGTCAGCCCCAGCATTTT.

The CDR3 sequence is CASSLEIPGHGNEKLFF. CDR3 coding DNA: TGTGCCAGCAGCTTAGAAATCCCGGGCCACGGTAATGAAAAACTGTTTTTT. This rearrangement joins TRBV5-4 to TRBJ1-4; D call uncertain. The V end was cut by 2 bases, the J end by 4 bases, with 18 bases between. This CDR3 comprises 17 residues. CDR1 is SGHNT, CDR2 YYREEE, per germline (reference sequence).

The CDR3 sequence: CASSRTFADTQYF. The CDR3 DNA is TGTGCCAGCAGTCGGACCTTCGCAGATACGCAGTATTTT. The chain is built from TRBV6-5 and TRBJ2-3; D is unclear. The length of the CDR3 is 13 residues. Per the germline V gene, CDR1 is MNHEY and CDR2 is SVGAGI. V was cut by 5 bases and J by 4 bases, with 10 bases left in between.

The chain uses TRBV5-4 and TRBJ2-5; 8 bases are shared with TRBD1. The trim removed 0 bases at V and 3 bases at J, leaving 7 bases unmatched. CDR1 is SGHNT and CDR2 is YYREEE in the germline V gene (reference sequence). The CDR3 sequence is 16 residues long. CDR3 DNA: TGTGCCAGCAGCTTGGACGGCAGGGGGCGAGAAGAGACCCAGTACTTC. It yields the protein CASSLDGRGREETQYF.

CDR3 in amino acids: CASRTSGRAQYEQFF. CDR3 coding DNA: TGTGCCAGCAGAACTAGCGGGAGGGCCCAATATGAGCAGTTCTTC. The chain joins TRBV7-2 to TRBJ2-1; TRBD2 matches 13 bases. Unmatched junction bases numbered 7, after V lost 6 bases and J lost 8 bases. This CDR3 spans 15 amino acids. CDR1 is SGHTA and CDR2 is FQGNSA in the germline V gene. Supplemented by reference TRBV7-2 and TRBJ2-1, the full variable domain reads GAGVSQSPSNKVTEKGKDVELRCDPISGHTALYWYRQSLGQGLEFLIYFQGNSAPDKSGLPSDRFSAERTGGSVSTLTIQRTQQEDSAVYLCASRTSGRAQYEQFFGPGTRLTVL.

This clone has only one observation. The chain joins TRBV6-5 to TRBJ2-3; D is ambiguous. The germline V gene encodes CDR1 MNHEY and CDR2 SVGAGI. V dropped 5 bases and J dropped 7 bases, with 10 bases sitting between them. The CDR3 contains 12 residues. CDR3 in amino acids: CASSPGGNTQYF. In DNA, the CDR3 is TGTGCCAGCAGTCCCGGTGGAAATACGCAGTATTTT.

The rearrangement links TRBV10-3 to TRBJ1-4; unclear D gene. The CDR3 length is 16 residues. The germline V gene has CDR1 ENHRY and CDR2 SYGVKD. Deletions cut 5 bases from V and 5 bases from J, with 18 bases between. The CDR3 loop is CAISPSLGVGNEKLFF. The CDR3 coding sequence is TGTGCCATCAGTCCTTCCCTCGGGGTGGGGAATGAAAAACTGTTTTTT.

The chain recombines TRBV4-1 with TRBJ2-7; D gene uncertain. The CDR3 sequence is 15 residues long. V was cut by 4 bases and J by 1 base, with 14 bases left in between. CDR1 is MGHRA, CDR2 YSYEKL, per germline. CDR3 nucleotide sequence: TGCGCCAGCAGCCTAGCTCATTTTCGTTCCTACGAGCAGTACTTC. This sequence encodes CASSLAHFRSYEQYF.

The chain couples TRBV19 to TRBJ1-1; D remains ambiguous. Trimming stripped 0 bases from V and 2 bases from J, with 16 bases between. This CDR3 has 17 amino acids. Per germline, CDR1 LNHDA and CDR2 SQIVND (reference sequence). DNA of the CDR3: TGTGCCAGTAGTATAGATCTCAGATCAGGAGATAACACTGAAGCTTTCTTT. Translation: CASSIDLRSGDNTEAFF.

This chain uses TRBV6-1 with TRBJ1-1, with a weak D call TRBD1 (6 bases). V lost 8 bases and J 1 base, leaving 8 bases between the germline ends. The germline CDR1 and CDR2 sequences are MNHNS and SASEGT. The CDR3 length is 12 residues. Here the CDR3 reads CASHRENTEAFF. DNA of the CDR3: TGTGCCAGCCACAGGGAGAACACTGAAGCTTTCTTT.

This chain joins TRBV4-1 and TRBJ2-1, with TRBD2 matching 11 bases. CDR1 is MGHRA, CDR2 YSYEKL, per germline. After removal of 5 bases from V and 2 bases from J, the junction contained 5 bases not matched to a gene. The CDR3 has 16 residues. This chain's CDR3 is CASSSPTSGTYNEQFF. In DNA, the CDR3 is TGCGCCAGCAGCTCCCCGACTAGCGGGACCTACAATGAGCAGTTCTTC.

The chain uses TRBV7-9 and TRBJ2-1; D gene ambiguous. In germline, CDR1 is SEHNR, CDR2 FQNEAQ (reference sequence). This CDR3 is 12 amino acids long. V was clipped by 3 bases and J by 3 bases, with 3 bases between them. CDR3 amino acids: CASSLGYNEQFF. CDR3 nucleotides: TGTGCCAGCAGCTTGGGCTACAATGAGCAGTTCTTC.

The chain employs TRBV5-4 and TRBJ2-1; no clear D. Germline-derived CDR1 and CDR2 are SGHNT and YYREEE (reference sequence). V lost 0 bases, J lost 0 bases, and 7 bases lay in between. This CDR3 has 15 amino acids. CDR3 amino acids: CASSLGTSSYNEQFF. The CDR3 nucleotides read TGTGCCAGCAGCTTGGGTACAAGCTCCTACAATGAGCAGTTCTTC.

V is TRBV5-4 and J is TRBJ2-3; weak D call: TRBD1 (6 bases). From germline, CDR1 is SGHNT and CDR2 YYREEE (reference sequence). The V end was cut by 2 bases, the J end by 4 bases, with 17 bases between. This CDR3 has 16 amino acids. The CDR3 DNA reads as TGTGCCAGCAGCTTCGCAGGGGACCTCTCCGCAGATACGCAGTATTTT. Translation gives CASSFAGDLSADTQYF.

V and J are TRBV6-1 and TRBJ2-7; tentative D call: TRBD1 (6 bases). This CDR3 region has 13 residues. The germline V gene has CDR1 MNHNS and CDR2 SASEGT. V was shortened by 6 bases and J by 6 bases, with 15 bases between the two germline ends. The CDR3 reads CASSLPVGAEQYF. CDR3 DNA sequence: TGTGCCAGCAGCCTCCCGGTGGGGGCCGAGCAGTACTTC.

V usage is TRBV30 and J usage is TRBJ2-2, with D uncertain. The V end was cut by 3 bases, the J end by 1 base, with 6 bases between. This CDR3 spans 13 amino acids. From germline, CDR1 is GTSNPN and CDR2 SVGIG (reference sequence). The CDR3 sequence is CAWSWGNTGELFF. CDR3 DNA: TGTGCCTGGAGCTGGGGGAACACCGGGGAGCTGTTTTTT.

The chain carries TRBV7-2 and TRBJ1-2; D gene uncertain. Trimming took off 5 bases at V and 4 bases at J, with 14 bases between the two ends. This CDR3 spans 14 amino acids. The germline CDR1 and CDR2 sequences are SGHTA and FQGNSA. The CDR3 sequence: CASSRGDWSYGYTF. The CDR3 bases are TGTGCCAGCAGCCGGGGTGATTGGAGCTATGGCTACACCTTC.

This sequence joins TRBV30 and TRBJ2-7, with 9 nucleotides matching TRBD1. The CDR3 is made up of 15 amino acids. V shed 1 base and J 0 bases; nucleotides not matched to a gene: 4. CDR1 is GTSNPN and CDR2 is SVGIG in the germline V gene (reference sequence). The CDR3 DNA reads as TGTGCCTGGAGTGAAAAGGGACAGGGCTCCTACGAGCAGTACTTC. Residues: CAWSEKGQGSYEQYF.

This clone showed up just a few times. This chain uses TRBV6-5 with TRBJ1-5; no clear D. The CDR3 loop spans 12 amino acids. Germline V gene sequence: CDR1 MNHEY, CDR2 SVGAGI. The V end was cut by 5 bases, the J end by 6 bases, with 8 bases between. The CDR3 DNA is TGTGCCAGCAGTGCCGGGAGTCAGCCCCAGCATTTT. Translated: CASSAGSQPQHF.

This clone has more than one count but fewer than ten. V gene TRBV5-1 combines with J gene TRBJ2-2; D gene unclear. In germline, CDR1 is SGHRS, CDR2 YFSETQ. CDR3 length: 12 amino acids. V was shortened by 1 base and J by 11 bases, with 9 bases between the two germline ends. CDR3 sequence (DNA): TGCGCCAGCAGCTTGACCGGCGTTGAGCTGTTTTTT. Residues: CASSLTGVELFF.

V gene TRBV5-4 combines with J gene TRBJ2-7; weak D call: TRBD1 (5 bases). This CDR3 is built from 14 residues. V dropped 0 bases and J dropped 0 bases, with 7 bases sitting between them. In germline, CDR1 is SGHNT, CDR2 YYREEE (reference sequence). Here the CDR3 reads CASSLDRHSYEQYF. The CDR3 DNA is TGTGCCAGCAGCTTGGACAGGCACTCCTACGAGCAGTACTTC.